This T cell receptor (beta chain) was observed in a study of cytomegalovirus exposure and HLA in healthy donors. About the study: An early release of data contained about 85 million unique TCRs, which came from HLA-typed donors. General observations from the study: On later analysis, the bulk of CMV-associated TCR beta chains appeared to be HLA-restricted.

Researchers ran the PCR with 60 Vbeta and 13 Jbeta primers. Sequenced by immunoSEQ multiplex PCR; TCRdb stores in-frame clones only, minus some. Its listing shows some 200,000 clones. Concerning this clone: Its antigen is not known. Additional DNA sequences in this sample encode the identical CDR3.

The germline gives CDR1 WSHSY, CDR2 SAAADI. There are 15 residues in the CDR3. Trimming shortened V by 6 bases and J by 2 bases, and 13 bases separated the two germline ends. This clonotype originated in a woman aged 18-29 years in good health and CMV-seropositive. Sequenced: PBMCs. The chain joins TRBV10-2 to TRBJ2-2; possibly TRBD2 for D (6 bases). The CDR3, as DNA: TGCGCCAGCAGGACCGCACTAGCAAACACCGGGGAGCTGTTTTTT. Its translation is CASRTALANTGELFF.